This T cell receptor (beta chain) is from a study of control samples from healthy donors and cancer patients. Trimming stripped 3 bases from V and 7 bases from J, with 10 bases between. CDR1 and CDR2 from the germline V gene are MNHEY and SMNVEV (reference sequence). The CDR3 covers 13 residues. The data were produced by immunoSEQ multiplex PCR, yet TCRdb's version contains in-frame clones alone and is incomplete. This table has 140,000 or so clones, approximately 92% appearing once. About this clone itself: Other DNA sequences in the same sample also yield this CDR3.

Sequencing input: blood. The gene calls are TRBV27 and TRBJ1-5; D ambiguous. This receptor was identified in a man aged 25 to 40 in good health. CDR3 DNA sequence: TGTGCCAGCAGTTTGGCGGGGAACCAGCCCCAGCATTTT. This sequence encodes CASSLAGNQPQHF.